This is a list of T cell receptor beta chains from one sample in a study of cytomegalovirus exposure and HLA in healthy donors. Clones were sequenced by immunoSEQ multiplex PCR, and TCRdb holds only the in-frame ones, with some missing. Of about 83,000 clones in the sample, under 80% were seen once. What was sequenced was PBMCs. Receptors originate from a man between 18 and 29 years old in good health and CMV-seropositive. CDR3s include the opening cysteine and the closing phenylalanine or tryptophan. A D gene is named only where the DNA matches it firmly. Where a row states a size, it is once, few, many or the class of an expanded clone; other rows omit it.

DNA: TGTGCCATCCTACGACAGGGGGCGACTGAAGCTTTCTTT
CDR3: CAILRQGATEAFF
size: NA
J: TRBJ1-1
D: TRBD1
V: TRBV10-3

DNA: TGTGCCAGCTCAAAGACAGGGGGCCTGTTCAATGAGCAGTTCTTC
CDR3: CASSKTGGLFNEQFF
size: NA
J: TRBJ2-1
D: TRBD1
V: TRBV18

DNA: TGCGCCAGCAGTCATTACAGGGGGCGAACCGGGGAGCTGTTTTTT
CDR3: CASSHYRGRTGELFF
size: NA
J: TRBJ2-2
D: TRBD1
V: TRBV23-1

DNA: TGCAGCGTTGAAACTAGCGGGAGATCCTACGAGCAGTACTTC
CDR3: CSVETSGRSYEQYF
size: NA
J: TRBJ2-7
D: TRBD2
V: TRBV29-1

DNA: TGTGCCAGCGAGAGACAGGGGATCGCCGGGGAGCTGTTTTTT
CDR3: CASERQGIAGELFF
size: NA
J: TRBJ2-2
D: TRBD1
V: TRBV7-9

DNA: TGTGCCAGCAGCCCTAGCGGAGAGTACCAAGAGACCCAGTACTTC
CDR3: CASSPSGEYQETQYF
size: NA
J: TRBJ2-5
D: TRBD2
V: TRBV7-8

DNA: TGTGCCAGCAGCCAACAGGGAGCTCTAGCCAAAAACATTCAGTACTTC
CDR3: CASSQQGALAKNIQYF
size: NA
J: TRBJ2-4
D: NA
V: TRBV7-9

DNA: TGCGCCAGCAGCCCGGACAGGCTGGATGGCTACACCTTC
CDR3: CASSPDRLDGYTF
size: NA
J: TRBJ1-2
D: TRBD1
V: TRBV5-1

DNA: TGTGCCAGCAGCACGGGACTAGCGGGAGCCGGGGCCAACGTCCTGACTTTC
CDR3: CASSTGLAGAGANVLTF
size: few
J: TRBJ2-6
D: TRBD2
V: TRBV5-4

DNA: TGTGCCAGCAGTCTACGGAGAGTAGCGGGAGGGAATGAGCAGTTCTTC
CDR3: CASSLRRVAGGNEQFF
size: NA
J: TRBJ2-1
D: TRBD2
V: TRBV6-6

DNA: TGTGCCACCAGACTAGGACGCCGTTCTAGCACAGATACGCAGTATTTT
CDR3: CATRLGRRSSTDTQYF
size: NA
J: TRBJ2-3
D: NA
V: TRBV10-3

DNA: TGTGCCAGCAGCTTGCGACTAAATCAGCCCCAGCATTTT
CDR3: CASSLRLNQPQHF
size: NA
J: TRBJ1-5
D: NA
V: TRBV5-6

DNA: TGCGCCAGCAGCCAATGGGACAGGGATGATCAGCCCCAGCATTTT
CDR3: CASSQWDRDDQPQHF
size: NA
J: TRBJ1-5
D: TRBD1
V: TRBV4-1

DNA: TGTGCCAGTAGTGCCAGGATCACCGGGGAGCTGTTTTTT
CDR3: CASSARITGELFF
size: NA
J: TRBJ2-2
D: NA
V: TRBV19

DNA: TGTGCCAGCAGGGGGACTAGCGGGATTGGGAATGAGCAGTTCTTC
CDR3: CASRGTSGIGNEQFF
size: NA
J: TRBJ2-1
D: TRBD2
V: TRBV6-1

DNA: TGTGCCAGCAGCCAAGTCCGGGGACTAGCGGGCTCTAGCACAGATACGCAGTATTTT
CDR3: CASSQVRGLAGSSTDTQYF
size: NA
J: TRBJ2-3
D: TRBD2
V: TRBV4-2

DNA: TGTGCCATTAAAGGGGTTCGGGACACTGAAGCTTTCTTT
CDR3: CAIKGVRDTEAFF
size: few
J: TRBJ1-1
D: NA
V: TRBV6-1

DNA: TGTGCCAGCAGCACCTTCAGGGAGGCCTACGAGCAGTACTTC
CDR3: CASSTFREAYEQYF
size: NA
J: TRBJ2-7
D: NA
V: TRBV7-2

DNA: TGCAGCGTTGAAGCCGGACAGGGGACTGAAGCTTTCTTT
CDR3: CSVEAGQGTEAFF
size: NA
J: TRBJ1-1
D: TRBD1
V: TRBV29-1

DNA: TGTGCCAGCAGGCCCTCCCTCGGGGGAGATAGGCAGTACTTC
CDR3: CASRPSLGGDRQYF
size: NA
J: TRBJ2-7
D: NA
V: TRBV5-6

DNA: TGTGCCAGCAGCTGGCAGGGCCCAAATGGCTACACCTTC
CDR3: CASSWQGPNGYTF
size: NA
J: TRBJ1-2
D: NA
V: TRBV13

DNA: TGTGCCAGCAGCCCCAATTCGGTAGCGGGAATCTACGAGCAGTACTTC
CDR3: CASSPNSVAGIYEQYF
size: NA
J: TRBJ2-7
D: TRBD2
V: TRBV9

DNA: TGCGCCAGCAGCCAAGATGCGGCAGCGTATAGCAATCAGCCCCAGCATTTT
CDR3: CASSQDAAAYSNQPQHF
size: few
J: TRBJ1-5
D: NA
V: TRBV4-1

DNA: TGTGCCAGCAGCAAGACTAGCGGGTCCTACGAGCAGTACTTC
CDR3: CASSKTSGSYEQYF
size: NA
J: TRBJ2-7
D: NA
V: TRBV21-1

DNA: TGCGCCAGCAGCCTCCAGACTAGCCTCTACGAGCAGTACTTC
CDR3: CASSLQTSLYEQYF
size: NA
J: TRBJ2-7
D: TRBD2
V: TRBV5-1

DNA: TGTGCTAGTGGCCGAATAGCGGGAGGGGATGAGCAGTTCTTC
CDR3: CASGRIAGGDEQFF
size: NA
J: TRBJ2-1
D: TRBD2
V: TRBV12-5

DNA: TGTGCCAGCAGTCCGCCGGGACAGGGATCGGAAGCTTTCTTT
CDR3: CASSPPGQGSEAFF
size: once
J: TRBJ1-1
D: TRBD1
V: TRBV25-1

DNA: TGTGCCAGCAGCTTGGTTAGGAACACTGAAGCTTTCTTT
CDR3: CASSLVRNTEAFF
size: NA
J: TRBJ1-1
D: NA
V: TRBV5-8

DNA: TGTGCCAGCAGCTTCTTTCTCGGGACTTCGGCTTCCTACGAGCAGTACTTC
CDR3: CASSFFLGTSASYEQYF
size: once
J: TRBJ2-7
D: NA
V: TRBV7-9

DNA: TGTGCCAGCGCCCTGACAGGGCCCTACGAGCAGTACTTC
CDR3: CASALTGPYEQYF
size: once
J: TRBJ2-7
D: TRBD1
V: TRBV5-8

DNA: TGTGCCAGCAGTTTCGGACTAGCGGGAAGCAATGAGCAGTTCTTC
CDR3: CASSFGLAGSNEQFF
size: NA
J: TRBJ2-1
D: TRBD2
V: TRBV6-6

DNA: TGTGCCAGTAGGGGGACAGGGACGAACTATGGCTACACCTTC
CDR3: CASRGTGTNYGYTF
size: once
J: TRBJ1-2
D: TRBD1
V: TRBV19

DNA: TGTGCCAGCAGTGATGTTCGGGGACTCTATGGCTACACCTTC
CDR3: CASSDVRGLYGYTF
size: NA
J: TRBJ1-2
D: NA
V: TRBV6-1

DNA: TGTGCCAGTTGGGACTCCCTAAGGCCTGAAAAACTGTTTTTT
CDR3: CASWDSLRPEKLFF
size: few
J: TRBJ1-4
D: NA
V: TRBV19

DNA: TGTGCCAGCAGCCCGGCACGCGGGCAGTACTTC
CDR3: CASSPARGQYF
size: NA
J: TRBJ2-7
D: NA
V: TRBV6-6

DNA: TGCAGCGTACCCCGGACTAGCGGGAGTCGAGAGACCCAGTACTTC
CDR3: CSVPRTSGSRETQYF
size: NA
J: TRBJ2-5
D: TRBD2
V: TRBV29-1

DNA: TGTGCCAGCAGCGGACACAGGGCTAGCACAGATACGCAGTATTTT
CDR3: CASSGHRASTDTQYF
size: NA
J: TRBJ2-3
D: NA
V: TRBV28

DNA: TGTGCCAGCACCCGACCGGGCTATGGCTACACCTTC
CDR3: CASTRPGYGYTF
size: NA
J: TRBJ1-2
D: NA
V: TRBV6-5

DNA: TGTGCCAGCAGCTTGGAAGCACTAGCGGGGGGGGTTGAAGGGACCCAGTACTTC
CDR3: CASSLEALAGGVEGTQYF
size: NA
J: TRBJ2-5
D: TRBD2
V: TRBV5-4

DNA: TGCAGTGTAGCTGGGGCCAACGTCCTGACTTTC
CDR3: CSVAGANVLTF
size: NA
J: TRBJ2-6
D: NA
V: TRBV20-1

DNA: TGTGCCAGCAGCTTATCAGCTGGGTGGGAGGATCAGCCCCAGCATTTT
CDR3: CASSLSAGWEDQPQHF
size: NA
J: TRBJ1-5
D: NA
V: TRBV7-2

DNA: TGCGCCAGCAGCCAAGATCCTTCGGGGGGTGGCACTCTTCAGTTCTTC
CDR3: CASSQDPSGGGTLQFF
size: few
J: TRBJ2-1
D: TRBD2
V: TRBV4-1

DNA: TGTGCCAGCAGCGTCAGTCATTGGACAGGGAAAAGACGGGAATGGAATCAGCCCCAGCATTTT
CDR3: CASSVSHWTGKRREWNQPQHF
size: NA
J: TRBJ1-5
D: TRBD1
V: TRBV9

DNA: TGTGCCACCCGCACCACGGGGTCCAATCAGCCCCAGCATTTT
CDR3: CATRTTGSNQPQHF
size: NA
J: TRBJ1-5
D: NA
V: TRBV28

DNA: TGTGCCAGCAGCGCACAGGGTGAAGAGACCCAGTACTTC
CDR3: CASSAQGEETQYF
size: NA
J: TRBJ2-5
D: NA
V: TRBV7-3

DNA: TGCAGCGTTGATTGGTCGGAGAGGTCCTTCGCTAGCACAGATACGCAGTATTTT
CDR3: CSVDWSERSFASTDTQYF
size: NA
J: TRBJ2-3
D: NA
V: TRBV29-1

DNA: TGTGCCAGCAGCGTGGGCGAGACCTACGAGCAGTACTTC
CDR3: CASSVGETYEQYF
size: NA
J: TRBJ2-7
D: NA
V: TRBV7-2

DNA: TGTGCCAGCAGCCATATTATACAGGGGTCGAACACCGGGGAGCTGTTTTTT
CDR3: CASSHIIQGSNTGELFF
size: NA
J: TRBJ2-2
D: NA
V: TRBV21-1

DNA: TGTGCCAGCAGCAGAGGGAGTTATAATGAGCAGTTCTTC
CDR3: CASSRGSYNEQFF
size: NA
J: TRBJ2-1
D: NA
V: TRBV13

DNA: TGTGCCAGCAGCGTAGACCTTTTGGGCGGGGGTTACGAGCAGTACTTC
CDR3: CASSVDLLGGGYEQYF
size: NA
J: TRBJ2-7
D: TRBD2
V: TRBV9

DNA: TGTGCCAGCAGTCCTGGACTAGCTTCAGATACGCAGTATTTT
CDR3: CASSPGLASDTQYF
size: NA
J: TRBJ2-3
D: TRBD2
V: TRBV6-5

DNA: TGTGCCAGCACAGGGTCAGGGGGACAGCCCCAGCATTTT
CDR3: CASTGSGGQPQHF
size: NA
J: TRBJ1-5
D: TRBD1
V: TRBV28

DNA: TGCAGCGTTGTTAGCGGGATCCACAATGAGCAGTTCTTC
CDR3: CSVVSGIHNEQFF
size: NA
J: TRBJ2-1
D: TRBD2
V: TRBV29-1

DNA: TGCGCCAGCAGTCGGGGGGAGGAAGGAGGCTACACCTTC
CDR3: CASSRGEEGGYTF
size: NA
J: TRBJ1-2
D: NA
V: TRBV10-2